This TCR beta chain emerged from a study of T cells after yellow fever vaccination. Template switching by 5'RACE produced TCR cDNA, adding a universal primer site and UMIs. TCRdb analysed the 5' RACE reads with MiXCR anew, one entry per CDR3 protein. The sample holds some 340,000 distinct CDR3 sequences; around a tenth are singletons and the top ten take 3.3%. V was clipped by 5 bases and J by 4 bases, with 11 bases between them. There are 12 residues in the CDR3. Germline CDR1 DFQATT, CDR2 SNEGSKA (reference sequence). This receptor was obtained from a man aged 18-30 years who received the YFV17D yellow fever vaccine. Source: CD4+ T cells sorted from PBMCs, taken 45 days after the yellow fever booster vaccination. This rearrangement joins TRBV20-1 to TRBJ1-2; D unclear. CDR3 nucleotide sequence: TGCAGTGCTGTCCGAATCGGCTATGGCTACACCTTC. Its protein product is CSAVRIGYGYTF.